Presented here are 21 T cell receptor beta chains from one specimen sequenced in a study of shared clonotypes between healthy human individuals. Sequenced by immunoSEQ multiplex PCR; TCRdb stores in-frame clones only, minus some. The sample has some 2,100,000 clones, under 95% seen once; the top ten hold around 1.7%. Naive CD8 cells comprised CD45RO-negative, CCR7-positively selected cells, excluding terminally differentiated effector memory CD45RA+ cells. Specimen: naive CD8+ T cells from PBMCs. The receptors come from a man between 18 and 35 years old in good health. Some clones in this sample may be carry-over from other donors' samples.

CDR3 protein: CASSTGQGDTEAFF. CDR3 nucleotides: TGCGCCAGCAGCACTGGACAGGGGGACACTGAAGCTTTCTTT. The chain uses TRBV4-1 and TRBJ1-1; 10 positions match TRBD1. CDR3 length: 14 residues. After removal of 5 bases from V and 3 bases from J, the junction contained 3 bases not matched to a gene. CDR1 and CDR2 from the germline V gene are MGHRA and YSYEKL.

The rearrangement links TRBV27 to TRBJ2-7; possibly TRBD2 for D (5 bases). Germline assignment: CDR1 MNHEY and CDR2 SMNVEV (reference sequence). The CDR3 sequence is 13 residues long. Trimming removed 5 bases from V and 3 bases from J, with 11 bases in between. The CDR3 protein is CASSITSGYEQYF. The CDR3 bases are TGTGCCAGCAGTATTACTAGTGGCTACGAGCAGTACTTC.

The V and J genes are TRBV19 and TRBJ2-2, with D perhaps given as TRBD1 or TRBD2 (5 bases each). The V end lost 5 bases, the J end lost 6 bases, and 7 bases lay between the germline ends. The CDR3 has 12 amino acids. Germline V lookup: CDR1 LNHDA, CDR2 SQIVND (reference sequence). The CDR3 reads CASSGDPGELFF. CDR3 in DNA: TGTGCCAGTAGTGGGGACCCCGGGGAGCTGTTTTTT.

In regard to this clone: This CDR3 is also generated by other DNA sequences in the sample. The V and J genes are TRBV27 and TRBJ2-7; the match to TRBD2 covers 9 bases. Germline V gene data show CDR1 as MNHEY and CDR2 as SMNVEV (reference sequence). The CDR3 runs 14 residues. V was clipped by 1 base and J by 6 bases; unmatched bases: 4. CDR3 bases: TGTGCCAGCAGTTTATTAGCGGGAGCAGTCGAGCAGTACTTC. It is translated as CASSLLAGAVEQYF.

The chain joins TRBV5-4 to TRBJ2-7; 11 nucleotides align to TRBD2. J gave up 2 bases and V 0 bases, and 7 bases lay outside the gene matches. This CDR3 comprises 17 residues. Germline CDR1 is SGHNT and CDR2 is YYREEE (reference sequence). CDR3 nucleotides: TGTGCCAGCAGCTTGGGACTAGCGGGATCGAAGCCCTACGAGCAGTACTTC. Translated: CASSLGLAGSKPYEQYF.

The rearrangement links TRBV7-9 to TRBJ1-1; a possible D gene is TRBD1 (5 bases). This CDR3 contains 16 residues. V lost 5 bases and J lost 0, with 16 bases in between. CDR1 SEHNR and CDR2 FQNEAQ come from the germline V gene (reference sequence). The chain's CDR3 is CASSPQQTEMNTEAFF. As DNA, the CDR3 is TGTGCCAGCAGCCCCCAACAGACAGAGATGAACACTGAAGCTTTCTTT.

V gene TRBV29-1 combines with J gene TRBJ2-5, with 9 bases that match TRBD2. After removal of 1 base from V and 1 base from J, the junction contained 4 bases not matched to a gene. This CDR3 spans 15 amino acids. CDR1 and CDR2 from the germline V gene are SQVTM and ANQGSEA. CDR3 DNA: TGCAGCGTTGAAGTAGCGGGAGTGATCCAAGAGACCCAGTACTTC. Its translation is CSVEVAGVIQETQYF.

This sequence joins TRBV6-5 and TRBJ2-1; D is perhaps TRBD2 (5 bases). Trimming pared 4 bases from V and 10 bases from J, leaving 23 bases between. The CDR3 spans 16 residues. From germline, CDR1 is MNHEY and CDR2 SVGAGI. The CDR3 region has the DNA TGTGCCAGCAGTTGGACCGAGGGCGGCGGAGGTAGCGAGCAGTTCTTC. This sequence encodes CASSWTEGGGGSEQFF.

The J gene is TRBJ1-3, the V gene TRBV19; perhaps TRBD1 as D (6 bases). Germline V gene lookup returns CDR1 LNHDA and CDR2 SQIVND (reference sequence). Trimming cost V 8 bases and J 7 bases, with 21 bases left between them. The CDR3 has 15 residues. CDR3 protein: CASPIVWGLRNTIYF. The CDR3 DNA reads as TGTGCCAGTCCCATTGTCTGGGGGCTGAGGAACACCATATATTTT.

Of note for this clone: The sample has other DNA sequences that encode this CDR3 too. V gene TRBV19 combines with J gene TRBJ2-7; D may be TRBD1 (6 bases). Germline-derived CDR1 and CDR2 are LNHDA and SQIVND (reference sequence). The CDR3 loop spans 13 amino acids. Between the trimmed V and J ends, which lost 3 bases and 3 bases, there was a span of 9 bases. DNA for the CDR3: TGTGCCAGTAGTATCGGCAGGGGCTACGAGCAGTACTTC. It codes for CASSIGRGYEQYF.

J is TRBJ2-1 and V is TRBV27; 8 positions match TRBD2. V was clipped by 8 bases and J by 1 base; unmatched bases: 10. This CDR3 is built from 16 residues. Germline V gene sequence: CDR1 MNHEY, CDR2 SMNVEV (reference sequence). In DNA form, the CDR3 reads TGTGCCAGCGCCGGGGCTAGCGGGTTATCCTACAATGAGCAGTTCTTC. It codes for CASAGASGLSYNEQFF.

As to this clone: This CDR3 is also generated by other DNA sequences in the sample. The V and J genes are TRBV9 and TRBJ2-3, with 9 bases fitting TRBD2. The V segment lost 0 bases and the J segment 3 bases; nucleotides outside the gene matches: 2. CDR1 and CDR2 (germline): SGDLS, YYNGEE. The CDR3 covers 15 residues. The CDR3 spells CASSVDSGRTDTQYF. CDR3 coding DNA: TGTGCCAGCAGCGTAGATAGCGGGAGAACAGATACGCAGTATTTT. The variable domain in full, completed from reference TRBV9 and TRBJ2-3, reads DSGVTQTPKHLITATGQRVTLRCSPRSGDLSVYWYQQSLDQGLQFLIQYYNGEERAKGNILERFSAQQFPDLHSELNLSSLELGDSALYFCASSVDSGRTDTQYFGPGTRLTVL.

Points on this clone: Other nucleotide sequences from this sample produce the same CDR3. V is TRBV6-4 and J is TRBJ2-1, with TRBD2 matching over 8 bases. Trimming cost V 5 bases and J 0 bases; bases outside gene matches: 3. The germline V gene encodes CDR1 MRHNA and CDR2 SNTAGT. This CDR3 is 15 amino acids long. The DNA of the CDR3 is TGTGCCAGCAGTACTAGCGGATCCTCCTACAATGAGCAGTTCTTC. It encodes CASSTSGSSYNEQFF.

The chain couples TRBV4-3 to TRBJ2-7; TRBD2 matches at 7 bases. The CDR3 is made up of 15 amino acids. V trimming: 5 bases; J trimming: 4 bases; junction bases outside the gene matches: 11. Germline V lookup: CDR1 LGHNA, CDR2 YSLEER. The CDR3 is CASSSIGSSGYEQYF. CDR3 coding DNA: TGCGCCAGCAGCTCCATCGGTTCTAGCGGTTACGAGCAGTACTTC.

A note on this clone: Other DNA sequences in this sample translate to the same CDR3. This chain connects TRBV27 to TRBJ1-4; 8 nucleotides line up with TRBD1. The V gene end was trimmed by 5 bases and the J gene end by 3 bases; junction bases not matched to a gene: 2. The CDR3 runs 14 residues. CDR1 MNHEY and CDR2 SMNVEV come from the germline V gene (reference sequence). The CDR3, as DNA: TGTGCCAGCAGTCCGACAGGGGCTAATGAAAAACTGTTTTTT. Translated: CASSPTGANEKLFF.

CDR3 nucleotide sequence: TGTGCCAGCAGCCTTATAACCGGACAGGGAAACACAGATACGCAGTATTTT. Translation: CASSLITGQGNTDTQYF. The chain joins TRBV7-8 to TRBJ2-3; 8 bases fit TRBD1. With V trimmed by 5 bases and J by 2 bases, 12 bases remained unmatched. Germline-derived CDR1 and CDR2 are SGHVS and FQNEAQ. The CDR3 runs 17 residues.

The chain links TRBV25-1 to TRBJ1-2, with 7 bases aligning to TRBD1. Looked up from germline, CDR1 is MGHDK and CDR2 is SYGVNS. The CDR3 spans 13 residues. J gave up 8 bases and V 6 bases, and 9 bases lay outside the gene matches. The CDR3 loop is CASSEGRGNGYTF. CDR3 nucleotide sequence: TGTGCCAGCAGCGAAGGCAGGGGGAACGGCTACACCTTC.

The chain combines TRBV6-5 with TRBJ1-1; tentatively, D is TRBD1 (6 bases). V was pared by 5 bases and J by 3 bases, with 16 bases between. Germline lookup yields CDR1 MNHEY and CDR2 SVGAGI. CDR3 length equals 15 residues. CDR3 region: CASSKHRVFDTEAFF. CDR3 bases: TGTGCCAGCAGTAAGCACAGGGTCTTTGACACTGAAGCTTTCTTT.

CDR3 region: CASSLSLGADRGNTGELFF. As DNA, the CDR3 is TGTGCCAGCAGTTTATCCCTCGGCGCGGACAGGGGGAACACCGGGGAGCTGTTTTTT. The genes are TRBV27 and TRBJ2-2, with TRBD1 matching over 9 bases. This CDR3 spans 19 amino acids. Germline V gives CDR1 MNHEY, CDR2 SMNVEV (reference sequence). The J segment lost 1 base and the V segment lost 0 bases, leaving 9 bases of the junction unmatched.

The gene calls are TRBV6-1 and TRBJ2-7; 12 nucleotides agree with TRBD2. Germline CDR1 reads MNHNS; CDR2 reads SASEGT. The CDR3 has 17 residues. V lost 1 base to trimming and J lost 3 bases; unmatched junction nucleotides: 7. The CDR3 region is CASSEEILAGGVYEQYF. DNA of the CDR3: TGTGCCAGCAGTGAAGAGATACTAGCGGGAGGAGTCTACGAGCAGTACTTC.

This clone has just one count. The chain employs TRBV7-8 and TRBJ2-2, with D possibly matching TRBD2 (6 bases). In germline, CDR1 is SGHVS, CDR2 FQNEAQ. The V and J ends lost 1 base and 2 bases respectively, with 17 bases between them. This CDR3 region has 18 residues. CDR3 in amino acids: CASSLGLAGTRNTGELFF. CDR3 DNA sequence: TGTGCCAGCAGCTTAGGTTTGGCGGGAACTCGAAACACCGGGGAGCTGTTTTTT.